Below are 30 T cell receptor beta chains sequenced from a single sample in a study of OX40 agonist ivuxolimab in advanced cancers. Sequenced by immunoSEQ multiplex PCR; TCRdb stores in-frame clones only, minus some. The data contain about 83,000 clones, roughly 84% of them singletons. The sample consisted of CD4+ or CD8+ T cells sorted from blood, taken in a trial of the OX40 agonist ivuxolimab. The receptors originated from an adult with an advanced solid tumor such as melanoma, head and neck, liver or kidney cancer.

Only a few counts were recorded for this clone. The chain links TRBV7-9 to TRBJ1-5, with TRBD1 as a possible D gene (5 bases). The germline gives CDR1 SEHNR, CDR2 FQNEAQ (reference sequence). CDR3 length: 14 residues. The V gene lost 5 bases and the J gene lost 2 bases, with 10 bases spanning the gap. CDR3 bases: TGTGCCAGCAGCCATTCGGGGGGCAATCAGCCCCAGCATTTT. It is translated as CASSHSGGNQPQHF.

The chain has TRBV14 and TRBJ1-6; no clear D gene. V dropped 0 bases and J dropped 11 bases, with 5 bases sitting between them. The CDR3 extends over 12 amino acids. From germline, CDR1 is SGHDN and CDR2 FVKESK. The CDR3 is CASSQETPPLHF. CDR3 bases: TGTGCCAGCAGCCAAGAAACTCCACCCCTCCACTTT.

The chain is built from TRBV5-1 and TRBJ1-4, with a possible D match to TRBD1 (5 bases). Germline values: CDR1 SGHRS, CDR2 YFSETQ. The CDR3 contains 15 residues. V was pared by 4 bases and J by 4 bases, with 14 bases between. This chain's CDR3 is CASSPGPGGNEKLFF. CDR3 bases: TGCGCCAGCAGCCCGGGACCGGGGGGTAATGAAAAACTGTTTTTT.

The chain is built from TRBV5-1 and TRBJ2-5; no definite D call. CDR3 length: 13 residues. The V end lost 1 base, the J end lost 2 bases, and 6 bases lay between the germline ends. Germline V gene lookup returns CDR1 SGHRS and CDR2 YFSETQ. This CDR3 reads CASSLIEQETQYF. As DNA, the CDR3 is TGCGCCAGCAGCTTGATCGAACAAGAGACCCAGTACTTC.

The chain uses TRBV29-1 and TRBJ2-1; the match to TRBD2 covers 13 bases. This CDR3 contains 14 residues. The germline V gene encodes CDR1 SQVTM and CDR2 ANQGSEA. The V gene end was trimmed by 7 bases and the J gene end by 9 bases; junction bases not matched to a gene: 9. For the CDR3, the DNA is TGCAGCGCAACAAGACTAGCGGGAGGCGGTGAGCAGTTCTTC. Its protein product is CSATRLAGGGEQFF.

The CDR3: CASSQGGAGGNEKLFF. CDR3 sequence (DNA): TGTGCCAGCAGTCAAGGGGGCGCGGGGGGGAATGAAAAACTGTTTTTT. This rearrangement joins TRBV7-2 to TRBJ1-4; TRBD1 agrees at 7 bases. V lost 6 bases, J lost 5 bases, and 12 bases stayed unmatched. This CDR3 contains 16 residues. Germline assignment: CDR1 SGHTA and CDR2 FQGNSA. Drawing the rest from reference TRBV7-2 and TRBJ1-4, the complete variable domain is GAGVSQSPSNKVTEKGKDVELRCDPISGHTALYWYRQSLGQGLEFLIYFQGNSAPDKSGLPSDRFSAERTGGSVSTLTIQRTQQEDSAVYLCASSQGGAGGNEKLFFGSGTQLSVL.

This clone appeared once. The rearrangement joins TRBV4-2 to TRBJ1-1; D gene uncertain. In germline, CDR1 is LGHNA, CDR2 YNFKEQ. V gave up 0 bases and J gave up 0 bases, with 14 bases separating them. The CDR3 covers 17 residues. For the CDR3, the DNA is TGTGCCAGCAGCCAAGACCTACAACGGGTCATGAACACTGAAGCTTTCTTT. Protein: CASSQDLQRVMNTEAFF.

The V call is TRBV19, the J call TRBJ2-2; TRBD1 matches at 7 bases. This CDR3 contains 14 residues. CDR1 is LNHDA and CDR2 is SQIVND in the germline V gene (reference sequence). The V gene end was trimmed by 4 bases and the J gene end by 3 bases; junction bases not matched to a gene: 2. CDR3 in amino acids: CASSRDRDTGELFF. CDR3 bases: TGTGCCAGTAGTAGAGACAGGGACACCGGGGAGCTGTTTTTT. The full variable domain, in which reference TRBV19 and TRBJ2-2 provide the parts outside the CDR3, is DGGITQSPKYLFRKEGQNVTLSCEQNLNHDAMYWYRQDPGQGLRLIYYSQIVNDFQKGDIAEGYSVSREKKESFPLTVTSAQKNPTAFYLCASSRDRDTGELFFGEGSRLTVL.

This clone was picked up one time. V usage is TRBV10-1 and J usage is TRBJ2-2; D call uncertain. The germline V gene encodes CDR1 WNHNN and CDR2 SYGVQD (reference sequence). V dropped 0 bases and J dropped 6 bases, with 5 bases sitting between them. The CDR3 covers 13 residues. The CDR3 nucleotides are TGCGCCAGCAGTGAGTCCCGGGCCGGGGAGCTGTTTTTT. This translates into CASSESRAGELFF.

The J gene is TRBJ2-2, the V gene TRBV7-3; no firm D call. The CDR3 has 16 amino acids. Trimming removed 1 base at V and 7 bases at J, with 16 bases between. Germline CDR1 and CDR2: SGHTA and FQGTGA. The CDR3 here is CASSLMAPSIFGELFF. The CDR3 DNA reads TGTGCCAGCAGCTTAATGGCACCAAGTATCTTCGGGGAGCTGTTTTTT.

The chain has TRBV10-1 and TRBJ1-2, with unresolved D. V dropped 3 bases and J dropped 3 bases, with 14 bases sitting between them. CDR1 is WNHNN, CDR2 SYGVQD, per germline (reference sequence). The CDR3 is made up of 15 amino acids. CDR3 coding DNA: TGCGCCAGCAGTGACTCTACCTCCCCGGACTATGGCTACACCTTC. Amino acid sequence: CASSDSTSPDYGYTF.

The chain has TRBV18 and TRBJ2-1; D unresolved. The V end was cut by 1 base, the J end by 0 bases, with 13 bases between. Per the germline V gene, CDR1 is KGHSH and CDR2 is LQKENI. The CDR3 length is 17 residues. The CDR3 sequence is CASSPLIGVGSYNEQFF. The CDR3 DNA follows: TGTGCCAGCTCACCACTTATCGGAGTAGGCTCCTACAATGAGCAGTTCTTC. The full variable domain, in which reference TRBV18 and TRBJ2-1 provide the parts outside the CDR3, is NAGVMQNPRHLVRRRGQEARLRCSPMKGHSHVYWYRQLPEEGLKFMVYLQKENIIDESGMPKERFSAEFPKEGPSILRIQQVVRGDSAAYFCASSPLIGVGSYNEQFFGPGTRLTVL.

This chain connects TRBV5-1 to TRBJ2-1, with 10 bases matching TRBD2. CDR3 length: 16 amino acids. Trimming took 2 bases from V and 4 from J; bases not matched to a gene: 6. CDR1 is SGHRS, CDR2 YFSETQ, per germline. CDR3 loop: CASSFQTSGPYNEQFF. Written as DNA, the CDR3 is TGCGCCAGCAGCTTCCAGACTAGCGGGCCTTACAATGAGCAGTTCTTC.

V is TRBV30 and J is TRBJ1-3; no firm D call. V lost 5 bases and J 4 bases, leaving 21 bases between the germline ends. The CDR3 contains 16 residues. Germline V gene sequence: CDR1 GTSNPN, CDR2 SVGIG (reference sequence). CDR3 loop: CAWRSGAHARGNTIYF. CDR3 in DNA: TGTGCCTGGCGATCGGGCGCCCACGCCAGGGGAAACACCATATATTTT.

The V and J genes are TRBV4-1 and TRBJ2-5; D is perhaps TRBD1 (5 bases). V lost 1 base, J lost 5 bases, and 14 bases lay in between. The CDR3 spans 15 residues. Looked up from germline, CDR1 is MGHRA and CDR2 is YSYEKL. CDR3 loop: CASSQGGAGGETQYF. CDR3 DNA sequence: TGCGCCAGCAGCCAAGGGGGCGCAGGTGGGGAGACCCAGTACTTC.

V and J are TRBV9 and TRBJ2-1; 12 bases fit TRBD2. CDR1 is SGDLS, CDR2 YYNGEE, per germline. The CDR3 runs 14 residues. V lost 2 bases to trimming and J lost 10 bases; unmatched junction nucleotides: 4. The CDR3 region is CASSVYTSGGEQFF. The CDR3 nucleotides read TGTGCCAGCAGCGTTTACACTAGCGGGGGGGAGCAGTTCTTC.

This chain links TRBV27 with TRBJ2-6; D ambiguous. The CDR3 runs 15 residues. V was pared by 5 bases and J by 3 bases, with 11 bases between. Germline V gene lookup returns CDR1 MNHEY and CDR2 SMNVEV (reference sequence). The CDR3 bases are TGTGCCAGCAGTACTCTAGGGTTTGGGGCCAACGTCCTGACTTTC. As protein: CASSTLGFGANVLTF.

Remarks on this clone: At one end the junction does not follow the germline gene, possibly because of a read error. The V call is TRBV7-9, the J call TRBJ2-1; 10 bases map to TRBD2. Germline CDR1 reads SEHNR; CDR2 reads FQNEAQ (reference sequence). The CDR3 covers 16 residues. The CDR3 region is CASGLRAGGSYNEQFF. As DNA, the CDR3 is TGTGCCAGCGGCTTAAGAGCGGGGGGGTCCTACAATGAGCAGTTCTTC.

The chain has TRBV6-1 and TRBJ1-2; D remains unclear. The CDR3 is 14 residues long. The V end lost 3 bases, the J end lost 9 bases, and 17 bases lay between the germline ends. The V gene's germline CDR1 is MNHNS and CDR2 SASEGT. Here the CDR3 reads CASSDQSELFRYTF. The CDR3 region has the DNA TGTGCCAGCAGTGACCAAAGCGAGCTTTTTCGCTACACCTTC.

This rearrangement joins TRBV6-6 to TRBJ1-6; D is perhaps TRBD1 (5 bases). The CDR3 is 15 residues long. Germline lookup yields CDR1 MNHNY and CDR2 SVGAGI (reference sequence). Trimming removed 5 bases at V and 10 bases at J, with 18 bases between. This CDR3 reads CASSPGTYRLSPLHF. The DNA of the CDR3 is TGTGCCAGCAGTCCCGGGACCTATCGTCTCTCACCCCTCCACTTT.

The chain carries TRBV11-2 and TRBJ2-3; the D is unclear. V lost 3 bases and J lost 5, with 6 bases in between. The CDR3 runs 12 residues. Germline V lookup: CDR1 SGHAT, CDR2 FQNNGV. CDR3 DNA sequence: TGTGCCAGCAGCTTCGGACGAGATACGCAGTATTTT. The encoded protein is CASSFGRDTQYF.

The genes are TRBV6-1 and TRBJ2-3; perhaps TRBD2 as D (6 bases). The CDR3 is 11 residues long. The germline CDR1 and CDR2 sequences are MNHNS and SASEGT. The ends were cut back, 11 bases at V and 7 bases at J, with 13 bases in the middle. This CDR3 is CASDWTNTQYF. In DNA form, the CDR3 reads TGTGCCTCGGACTGGACTAATACGCAGTATTTT.

CDR3 bases: TGCGCCAGCAGACCCCAGACAGGGAATGGTGCTGAAGCTTTCTTT. Its protein product is CASRPQTGNGAEAFF. The genes are TRBV5-1 and TRBJ1-1, with 7 bases fitting TRBD1. CDR3 length: 15 residues. The germline V gene has CDR1 SGHRS and CDR2 YFSETQ. The trim removed 5 bases at V and 6 bases at J, leaving 13 bases unmatched.

This clone showed up just a few times. This chain links TRBV11-3 with TRBJ2-1; 8 bases fit TRBD2. Germline CDR1 and CDR2: SGHNT and YENEEA. V lost 0 bases and J lost 7; bases outside the gene matches: 14. The CDR3 spans 18 residues. CDR3 DNA: TGTGCCAGCAGCTTAGATCAAGGGGGGAGCGGGGGCCCGAATGAGCAGTTCTTC. Its protein product is CASSLDQGGSGGPNEQFF.

V gene TRBV4-1 combines with J gene TRBJ2-7; tentative D call: TRBD2 (5 bases). V lost 4 bases, J lost 0 bases, and 13 bases lay in between. In germline, CDR1 is MGHRA, CDR2 YSYEKL. There are 15 residues in the CDR3. DNA of the CDR3: TGCGCCAGCAGCCGGGGAGCGTCGAGCTCCTACGAGCAGTACTTC. It codes for CASSRGASSSYEQYF.

Regarding this clone: At one of its ends the junction is not consistent with the germline gene, which may arise from a read error. The chain employs TRBV7-2 and TRBJ1-1, with D perhaps TRBD1 (5 bases). CDR1 and CDR2 (germline): SGHTA, FQGNSA. This CDR3 has 13 amino acids. CDR3 DNA sequence: TGTGCCAGCAGCCTAGCGGAAAGGGGCGAGACTTTCTTT. This gives the protein CASSLAERGETFF.

The J gene is TRBJ2-7, the V gene TRBV20-1; D perhaps matches TRBD1 (6 bases). From germline, CDR1 is DFQATT and CDR2 SNEGSKA (reference sequence). The CDR3 is 11 residues long. V shed 6 bases and J shed 5 bases, with 11 bases lying between them. CDR3 loop: CSAAQGNEQYF. In nucleotides, the CDR3 is TGCAGTGCAGCACAGGGAAACGAGCAGTACTTC.

The chain couples TRBV4-2 to TRBJ2-5; D gene ambiguous. Germline V gives CDR1 LGHNA, CDR2 YNFKEQ. This CDR3 has 13 residues. Trimming left V 0 bases short and J 5 bases short, with 7 bases between. CDR3 in amino acids: CASSQDGRETQYF. The CDR3 DNA reads TGTGCCAGCAGCCAAGATGGGCGGGAGACCCAGTACTTC.

The V gene is TRBV2, the J gene TRBJ2-7; D ambiguous. CDR1 and CDR2 (germline): SNHLY, FYNNEI. The CDR3 has 10 residues. V was trimmed by 7 bases and J by 1 base, leaving 2 bases between them. This CDR3 reads CASKSYEQYF. The CDR3 DNA is TGTGCCAGCAAGTCCTACGAGCAGTACTTC.

The genes are TRBV19 and TRBJ1-1; 8 bases align to TRBD1. The CDR3 is made up of 13 amino acids. Trimming took 5 bases from V and 2 from J; bases not matched to a gene: 1. The germline CDR1 and CDR2 sequences are LNHDA and SQIVND (reference sequence). The CDR3 loop reads CASSDRGNTEAFF. The CDR3 DNA sequence: TGTGCCAGTAGTGACAGGGGAAACACTGAAGCTTTCTTT.